These 12 T cell receptor beta chains came from one sample sequenced in a study of blood T cell repertoires in COVID-19. TCRdb's copy holds only in-frame clones and misses some; the assay was immunoSEQ multiplex PCR. The table records about 380,000 clones, 85% of them present only once. The sequencing sample was made of peripheral blood. These receptors all come from a woman under 30 with acute or convalescent COVID-19.

This rearrangement joins TRBV6-5 to TRBJ1-1, with D possibly being TRBD1 (6 bases). The CDR3 is 13 amino acids. V lost 8 bases and J lost 4, with 14 bases in between. Per germline, CDR1 MNHEY and CDR2 SVGAGI. The DNA for the CDR3 is TGTGCCAGCTCCTGGGGGCCGGGCACTGAAGCTTTCTTT. Residues: CASSWGPGTEAFF.

The chain combines TRBV5-1 with TRBJ1-1; no firm D call. Germline V gives CDR1 SGHRS, CDR2 YFSETQ. The CDR3 has 16 amino acids. V was trimmed by 0 bases and J by 1 base, leaving 13 bases between them. In DNA form, the CDR3 reads TGCGCCAGCAGCTTGGCCGCAGGTTTTCGGAACACTGAAGCTTTCTTT. Its protein product is CASSLAAGFRNTEAFF.

The rearrangement joins TRBV3-1 (or the pseudogene TRBV3-2) to TRBJ1-1, with 7 positions matching TRBD1. CDR1 and CDR2 from the germline V gene are LGHDT and YNNKEL (reference sequence). V was pared by 1 base and J by 4 bases, with 6 bases of the junction left unmatched. The CDR3 has 15 amino acids. CDR3 sequence: CASSQADRDGTEAFF. In nucleotides, the CDR3 is TGTGCCAGCAGCCAAGCTGACAGGGATGGCACTGAAGCTTTCTTT.

The CDR3 DNA sequence: TGCGCCAGCAGCTTAAACAGGGGGCTTAACACTGAAGCTTTCTTT. It specifies CASSLNRGLNTEAFF. This chain uses TRBV5-1 with TRBJ1-1; 9 nucleotides agree with TRBD1. CDR1 and CDR2 from the germline V gene are SGHRS and YFSETQ. The ends lost 2 bases at V and 2 bases at J; junction bases unmatched: 4. This CDR3 contains 15 residues.

The genes are TRBV5-1 and TRBJ1-3; 7 bases map to TRBD1. Per the germline V gene, CDR1 is SGHRS and CDR2 is YFSETQ. With 4 bases clipped from V and 2 bases from J, the junction kept 9 bases outside the gene matches. This CDR3 is built from 16 residues. The CDR3 DNA sequence: TGCGCCAGCAGCGTCCCCTCAACAGGGGCTGGAAACACCATATATTTT. Amino acids: CASSVPSTGAGNTIYF.

The V call is TRBV5-1, the J call TRBJ2-7, with 7 positions matching TRBD2. Unmatched junction bases numbered 11, after V lost 0 bases and J lost 5 bases. Germline V gene data show CDR1 as SGHRS and CDR2 as YFSETQ. The CDR3 length is 16 residues. The CDR3 region has the DNA TGCGCCAGCAGCTTGGCCACGGCTAGCGGTAGCCACGAGCAGTACTTC. Amino acid sequence: CASSLATASGSHEQYF.

The chain couples TRBV11-3 to TRBJ2-7; 8 nucleotides line up with TRBD1. V dropped 2 bases and J dropped 7; count of bases not matched to a gene: 4. The CDR3 length is 13 residues. The germline CDR1 and CDR2 sequences are SGHNT and YENEEA. CDR3 sequence reads: CASSLQGAQEQYF. CDR3 in DNA: TGTGCCAGCAGCTTACAGGGGGCGCAGGAGCAGTACTTC.

The V and J genes are TRBV19 and TRBJ1-5, with D perhaps matching TRBD1 (5 bases). There are 15 residues in the CDR3. The germline V and J ends were trimmed by 7 bases and 0 bases, with 13 bases remaining between them. The germline V gene encodes CDR1 LNHDA and CDR2 SQIVND (reference sequence). CDR3 sequence reads: CASIPGHDSNQPQHF. The DNA for the CDR3 is TGTGCCAGTATTCCAGGACACGATAGCAATCAGCCCCAGCATTTT.

V usage is TRBV11-2 and J usage is TRBJ2-7, with a weak D call TRBD2 (6 bases). The CDR3 has 13 amino acids. The V gene's germline CDR1 is SGHAT and CDR2 FQNNGV. Between the trimmed V and J ends, which lost 4 bases and 3 bases, there was a span of 10 bases. This CDR3 is CASSWGDFYEQYF. The CDR3, as DNA: TGTGCCAGCAGCTGGGGGGACTTCTACGAGCAGTACTTC.

The chain has TRBV2 and TRBJ1-2; D gene uncertain. Germline V gene sequence: CDR1 SNHLY, CDR2 FYNNEI. With 7 bases removed from V and 4 bases from J, the gap between germline ends came to 7 bases. This CDR3 is built from 11 residues. The chain's CDR3 is CASILGYGYTF. CDR3 in DNA: TGTGCCAGCATTCTAGGCTATGGCTACACCTTC.

This clone has just a few counts. J is TRBJ1-1 and V is TRBV6-5; no firm D call. The CDR3 has 15 residues. V lost 2 bases to trimming and J lost 4 bases, with 14 bases between them. CDR1 is MNHEY and CDR2 is SVGAGI in the germline V gene. As DNA, the CDR3 is TGTGCCAGCAGTTACCAAACAGTGGGTTCCACTGAAGCTTTCTTT. Protein: CASSYQTVGSTEAFF.

This rearrangement joins TRBV7-9 to TRBJ2-3, with 11 positions matching TRBD2. This CDR3 comprises 17 residues. V shed 5 bases, J shed 3 bases, and the junction held 10 bases outside the gene matches. The germline V gene encodes CDR1 SEHNR and CDR2 FQNEAQ (reference sequence). CDR3 protein: CASSLSGLAEGTDTQYF. The CDR3 DNA reads as TGTGCCAGCAGCCTATCGGGACTAGCGGAGGGGACAGATACGCAGTATTTT.